Following are 30 T cell receptor beta chains from one sample sequenced in a study of human T cells and chemical hapten exposure. Time point indicated: pre-sensitization, week 0. Described treatment: therapeutic diphenylcyclopropenone sensitization with weekly scalp DPC. MiXCR, applied by TCRdb to the RACE reads, yields one record per CDR3 protein. The data contain around 330,000 distinct CDR3 sequences, about 5.4% of them singletons. The sample was whole blood, taken in connection with sensitization to the hapten diphenylcyclopropenone (DPC). The receptors originated from a woman under 30 with alopecia areata. Some clones in this sample may be carry-over from other donors' samples.

The rearrangement uses TRBV6-1 and TRBJ2-3; 8 bases align to TRBD2. This CDR3 contains 20 residues. The junction had 21 bases not matched to a gene; V was cut back by 7 bases and J by 0 bases. The germline CDR1 and CDR2 sequences are MNHNS and SASEGT. The CDR3 sequence is CASILFRAGGPYGSTDTQYF. In DNA, the CDR3 is TGTGCCAGCATCCTTTTCCGGGCGGGGGGACCCTATGGGAGCACAGATACGCAGTATTTT.

In this sample, this clonotype turned up a few times. V is TRBV10-3 and J is TRBJ2-1, with no clear D. Looked up from germline, CDR1 is ENHRY and CDR2 is SYGVKD. The CDR3 sequence is 13 residues long. Trimming took off 9 bases at V and 8 bases at J, with 17 bases between the two ends. The CDR3 DNA reads TGTGCCATACGACCCGCCCCGGGCGATGAGCAGTTCTTC. Protein product: CAIRPAPGDEQFF.

This clonotype has ten or more counts. CDR3 region: CASSPTGLAKNIQYF. The CDR3 nucleotides are TGTGCCAGCTCACCAACGGGGCTTGCCAAAAACATTCAGTACTTC. The chain couples TRBV18 to TRBJ2-4, with D perhaps being TRBD1 or TRBD2 (5 bases each). Looked up from germline, CDR1 is KGHSH and CDR2 is LQKENI. This CDR3 has 15 residues. Trimming removed 2 bases from V and 1 base from J, with 9 bases in between. Variable domain in full (rest from reference TRBV18 and TRBJ2-4): NAGVMQNPRHLVRRRGQEARLRCSPMKGHSHVYWYRQLPEEGLKFMVYLQKENIIDESGMPKERFSAEFPKEGPSILRIQQVVRGDSAAYFCASSPTGLAKNIQYFGAGTRLSVL.

This clonotype was detected many times. V gene TRBV6-1 combines with J gene TRBJ2-3; D is ambiguous. Germline V lookup: CDR1 MNHNS, CDR2 SASEGT. Trimming took 2 bases from V and 0 from J, leaving 6 bases between them. The CDR3 consists of 14 residues. The CDR3, as DNA: TGTGCCAGCAGTGAAAGGGCTAGCACAGATACGCAGTATTTT. It codes for CASSERASTDTQYF.

This clonotype was observed at least ten times. V gene TRBV2 combines with J gene TRBJ2-7; a possible D gene is TRBD2 (5 bases). Trimming took 8 bases from V and 7 from J, leaving 9 bases between them. The CDR3 covers 10 residues. The germline CDR1 and CDR2 sequences are SNHLY and FYNNEI. In DNA, the CDR3 is TGTGCCAGCGGACTGGATGAGCAGTACTTC. It encodes CASGLDEQYF.

This clonotype was seen repeatedly, ten times or more. The CDR3 DNA is TGTGCCAGCAGTGCCCGGGACAGGCCAAATCAGCCCCAGCATTTT. Protein product: CASSARDRPNQPQHF. V is TRBV2 and J is TRBJ1-5, with TRBD1 matching over 8 bases. Germline values: CDR1 SNHLY, CDR2 FYNNEI. The CDR3 is made up of 15 amino acids. The junction had 6 bases not matched to a gene; V was cut back by 4 bases and J by 4 bases.

In its sample, this clonotype was seen many times. The chain links TRBV7-2 to TRBJ1-6, with unresolved D. CDR1 and CDR2 from the germline V gene are SGHTA and FQGNSA. Trimming shortened V by 1 base and J by 10 bases, and 8 bases separated the two germline ends. The CDR3 spans 13 residues. The CDR3 loop is CASSLEGQSPLHF. In DNA, the CDR3 is TGTGCCAGCAGCTTAGAAGGGCAATCACCCCTCCACTTT.

In this sample, this clonotype turned up many times. The junction differs from germline at one of its ends, possibly a read error. The chain has TRBV29-1 and TRBJ2-7; D gene unclear. The CDR3 covers 13 residues. The germline V gene has CDR1 SQVTM and CDR2 ANQGSEA. CDR3: CSVEGPPVDEQYF. In DNA, the CDR3 is TGCAGCGTCGAAGGGCCGCCGGTAGACGAGCAGTACTTC.

In this sample, this clonotype turned up many times. The chain is built from TRBV6-6 and TRBJ2-4; D could derive from TRBD1 or TRBD2 (7 bases each). The CDR3 runs 13 residues. CDR1 is MNHNY and CDR2 is SVGAGI in the germline V gene (reference sequence). The V gene lost 10 bases and the J gene lost 7 bases, with 17 bases spanning the gap. CDR3 amino acids: CATQGGANNIQYF. CDR3 nucleotide sequence: TGTGCCACCCAGGGGGGGGCGAATAACATTCAGTACTTC.

The sample holds a few counts of this clonotype. This chain connects TRBV9 to TRBJ2-3; no definite D call. The CDR3 spans 14 residues. Germline V gives CDR1 SGDLS, CDR2 YYNGEE. V gave up 0 bases and J gave up 2 bases, with 7 bases separating them. The CDR3 sequence: CASSVEGNTDTQYF. CDR3 DNA sequence: TGTGCCAGCAGCGTAGAAGGGAACACAGATACGCAGTATTTT. Combining the CDR3 with reference TRBV9 and TRBJ2-3 gives the whole variable domain DSGVTQTPKHLITATGQRVTLRCSPRSGDLSVYWYQQSLDQGLQFLIQYYNGEERAKGNILERFSAQQFPDLHSELNLSSLELGDSALYFCASSVEGNTDTQYFGPGTRLTVL.

J is TRBJ2-5 and V is TRBV6-5, with D tentatively TRBD1 (6 bases). The ends were cut back, 1 base at V and 12 bases at J, with 12 bases in the middle. Germline CDR1 is MNHEY and CDR2 is SVGAGI. This CDR3 contains 12 residues. Here the CDR3 DNA reads TGTGCCAGCAGTTACTTAAGGGGGTCCGAGTACTTC. Amino acid sequence: CASSYLRGSEYF.

The rearrangement joins TRBV5-1 to TRBJ1-1, with D possibly TRBD1 on 6 matching bases. The V end lost 0 bases, the J end lost 5 bases, and 11 bases lay between the germline ends. The germline gives CDR1 SGHRS, CDR2 YFSETQ. The CDR3 has 14 amino acids. The CDR3 sequence is CASSLDGGATEAFF. DNA for the CDR3: TGCGCCAGCAGCTTGGACGGGGGGGCAACTGAAGCTTTCTTT.

This clonotype has a handful of counts. The CDR3 DNA follows: TGCAGCGTTGACCCACTAGACACCGGGGAGCTGTTTTTT. Its translation is CSVDPLDTGELFF. V gene TRBV29-1 combines with J gene TRBJ2-2; maybe TRBD2 (5 bases). V lost 3 bases and J lost 3, with 8 bases in between. Germline loops: CDR1 SQVTM, CDR2 ANQGSEA. This CDR3 region has 13 residues.

This clonotype was counted only a few times. The V call is TRBV20-1, the J call TRBJ2-1; D call uncertain. The ends were cut back, 3 bases at V and 9 bases at J, with 12 bases in the middle. The CDR3 totals 12 residues. Germline CDR1 reads DFQATT; CDR2 reads SNEGSKA (reference sequence). In DNA form, the CDR3 reads TGCAGTGCTAGTGAGGCGGAACTTGAGCAGTTCTTC. It encodes CSASEAELEQFF.

V usage is TRBV18 and J usage is TRBJ2-3; TRBD1 matches 11 bases. Trimming removed 5 bases from V and 5 bases from J; junction bases left unmatched: 6. Germline values: CDR1 KGHSH, CDR2 LQKENI. The CDR3 is 15 residues long. CDR3: CASSAGTGGGDTQYF. In DNA, the CDR3 is TGTGCCAGCTCAGCCGGGACAGGGGGAGGAGATACGCAGTATTTT.

This clonotype has just a few counts. V is TRBV5-1 and J is TRBJ2-3, with D unclear. The V gene's germline CDR1 is SGHRS and CDR2 YFSETQ. The germline V and J ends were trimmed by 1 base and 0 bases, with 9 bases remaining between them. There are 15 residues in the CDR3. The CDR3 here is CASSLKASSTDTQYF. The CDR3 DNA reads TGCGCCAGCAGCTTGAAGGCCAGTAGCACAGATACGCAGTATTTT.

This clonotype was counted at least ten times. This chain connects TRBV20-1 to TRBJ2-1, with 9 bases identical to TRBD1. CDR1 is DFQATT, CDR2 SNEGSKA, per germline (reference sequence). The junction had 6 bases not matched to a gene; V was cut back by 3 bases and J by 9 bases. The CDR3 runs 13 residues. The CDR3 reads CSARGTGWSEQFF. The DNA of the CDR3 is TGCAGTGCTAGGGGGACAGGGTGGAGTGAGCAGTTCTTC.

This clonotype was seen repeatedly, ten times or more. This chain uses TRBV4-3 with TRBJ1-3; D is unresolved. Germline assignment: CDR1 LGHNA and CDR2 YSLEER. V was cut by 0 bases and J by 0 bases, with 9 bases left in between. This CDR3 has 16 amino acids. The CDR3 DNA reads TGCGCCAGCAGCCAAGACGCATTGAGCTCTGGAAACACCATATATTTT. It translates to CASSQDALSSGNTIYF.

In this sample, this clonotype turned up many times. This chain connects TRBV5-4 to TRBJ2-5, with 13 bases matching TRBD2. The ends lost 2 bases at V and 5 bases at J; junction bases unmatched: 3. The CDR3 is 15 amino acids. Germline V gene lookup returns CDR1 SGHNT and CDR2 YYREEE (reference sequence). The CDR3 DNA is TGTGCCAGCAGCTTTGGACTAGCGGGGGTCGAGACCCAGTACTTC. Its translation is CASSFGLAGVETQYF. Full variable domain (outside the CDR3, taken from reference TRBV5-4 and TRBJ2-5): ETGVTQSPTHLIKTRGQQVTLRCSSQSGHNTVSWYQQALGQGPQFIFQYYREEENGRGNFPPRFSGLQFPNYSSELNVNALELDDSALYLCASSFGLAGVETQYFGPGTRLLVL.

The chain joins TRBV20-1 to TRBJ1-4; 11 bases align to TRBD1. Trimming cost V 6 bases and J 8 bases; bases outside gene matches: 5. The germline gives CDR1 DFQATT, CDR2 SNEGSKA (reference sequence). The CDR3 loop spans 13 amino acids. The CDR3 here is CSALGQGAEKLFF. The CDR3 DNA reads TGCAGTGCCTTAGGACAGGGGGCGGAAAAACTGTTTTTT.

Ten or more counts support this clonotype. V usage is TRBV12-3 or TRBV12-4 and J usage is TRBJ1-4; D uncertain. This CDR3 has 14 amino acids. Trimming stripped 5 bases from V and 5 bases from J, with 12 bases between. The CDR3: CASSLGPTNEKLFF. The CDR3 DNA is TGTGCCAGCAGTCTCGGACCGACAAATGAAAAACTGTTTTTT.

To note about this clonotype: This may be a read error, as it is one base from a much larger clone. V gene TRBV10-3 combines with J gene TRBJ2-3, with unresolved D. The CDR3 loop spans 14 amino acids. CDR1 is ENHRY and CDR2 is SYGVKD in the germline V gene. DNA of the CDR3: TGTGCCATCAATCGGGCGGATTCCACAGATACGCGGTATTTT. Translation: CAINRADSTDTRYF.

This clonotype occurred many times. This rearrangement joins TRBV12-3 or TRBV12-4 to TRBJ2-2; 8 nucleotides align to TRBD1. V lost 5 bases to trimming and J lost 5 bases; unmatched junction nucleotides: 13. The CDR3 sequence is 17 residues long. CDR3 nucleotides: TGTGCCAGCAGTCCCATGGTCGGACAGGGCAATACCGGGGAGCTGTTTTTT. Amino acids: CASSPMVGQGNTGELFF.

This clonotype came up many times. The rearrangement uses TRBV20-1 and TRBJ2-5, with D perhaps assigned TRBD1 or TRBD2 (6 bases each). Between the trimmed V and J ends, which lost 3 bases and 3 bases, there was a span of 8 bases. Germline V gene sequence: CDR1 DFQATT, CDR2 SNEGSKA (reference sequence). This CDR3 is built from 12 residues. CDR3 bases: TGCAGTGCTAGGGGGGGCAAAGAGACCCAGTACTTC. Translating it yields CSARGGKETQYF.

This clonotype was seen more than once but under ten times. J is TRBJ1-5 and V is TRBV10-3, with D uncertain. Germline V lookup: CDR1 ENHRY, CDR2 SYGVKD. Trimming pared 0 bases from V and 4 bases from J, leaving 10 bases between. The CDR3 totals 15 residues. The CDR3: CAISESTPGNQPQHF. CDR3 coding DNA: TGTGCCATCAGTGAGTCGACTCCGGGGAATCAGCCCCAGCATTTT.

This chain links TRBV6-5 with TRBJ2-1; maybe TRBD1 (6 bases). The V gene lost 6 bases and the J gene lost 7 bases, with 10 bases spanning the gap. The germline CDR1 and CDR2 sequences are MNHEY and SVGAGI. CDR3 size: 12 residues. The CDR3 loop reads CASRDQGNEQFF. The CDR3 bases are TGTGCCAGCAGGGATCAGGGGAATGAGCAGTTCTTC.

This clonotype was counted ten times or more. The rearrangement uses TRBV6-2 or TRBV6-3 and TRBJ2-1; 8 bases line up with TRBD2. The germline V gene has CDR1 MNHEY and CDR2 SVGEGT. Trimming at V came to 8 bases and at J to 8 bases, leaving 14 bases not matched to a gene. This CDR3 is built from 15 residues. CDR3 DNA sequence: TGTGCCAGCTCTCGGCGGGGGGACCTGGTCCATGAGCAGTTCTTC. Protein sequence: CASSRRGDLVHEQFF.

This clonotype was counted between two and nine times. The chain couples TRBV5-4 to TRBJ2-1; unclear D gene. Trimming stripped 4 bases from V and 5 bases from J, with 16 bases between. There are 15 residues in the CDR3. The germline gives CDR1 SGHNT, CDR2 YYREEE (reference sequence). Written as DNA, the CDR3 is TGTGCCAGCAGCACGCTGAGTCAGAACAACAATGAGCAGTTCTTC. This gives the protein CASSTLSQNNNEQFF.

This clonotype was detected many times. For the CDR3, the DNA is TGTGCCATCAGTGAGTCGGTGGAGGAGGGGACAGACCAATTCTACGAGCAGTACTTC. Encoded protein: CAISESVEEGTDQFYEQYF. The chain carries TRBV10-3 and TRBJ2-7, with D maybe TRBD1 (7 bases). V was shortened by 0 bases and J by 3 bases, with 24 bases between the two germline ends. Germline CDR1 is ENHRY and CDR2 is SYGVKD. The CDR3 runs 19 residues.

The table lists this clonotype with a few counts. The chain carries TRBV6-2 or TRBV6-3 and TRBJ2-7; tentatively, D is TRBD1 (6 bases). Germline lookup yields CDR1 MNHEY and CDR2 SVGEGT. V was cut by 2 bases and J by 7 bases, with 18 bases left in between. This CDR3 spans 15 amino acids. CDR3 nucleotides: TGTGCCAGCAGTTACGTTCAAGGGACAAGGGTAGAGCAGTACTTC. Translated, it gives CASSYVQGTRVEQYF.